This entry features one T cell receptor beta chain sequence. Its antigen is as yet unknown. The entry originates in a study of shared clonotypes between healthy human individuals. Study-wide points: The rarefaction results pointed to incomplete sorted-subset sequencing despite large depth.

Per the germline V gene, CDR1 is SGHNT and CDR2 is YYREEE (reference sequence). V lost 2 bases to trimming and J lost 6 bases, with 10 bases between them. The CDR3 consists of 13 residues. TCRdb keeps only in-frame clones here, not all; method: immunoSEQ multiplex PCR. This table holds roughly 2.6 million clones, roughly nine tenths found once. This clonotype was sampled from a man aged 18-30 years in good health. The chain has TRBV5-4 and TRBJ2-3; D is unclear. Sequencing was carried out using naive CD4+ T cells sorted from blood. As to subset: CD45RA+ positively selected. The DNA for the CDR3 is TGTGCCAGCAGCTTCAAAACCCCTGATACGCAGTATTTT. Encoded protein: CASSFKTPDTQYF.